Listed below are T cell receptor beta chains from one sample, sequenced in a study of blood T cell repertoires in COVID-19. TCRdb's copy holds only in-frame clones and misses some; the assay was immunoSEQ multiplex PCR. The sample yields some 220,000 clones, around 80% seen once. Material for sequencing was peripheral blood. These receptors were taken from a man aged 50-59 years with active or convalescent COVID-19. Each CDR3 is given with its conserved first and last residue. D genes are given only for firm matches. Clone sizes are given selectively: once, few, many, or a class where the clone is expanded.

j_call d_call clone_size v_call cdr3_aa cdr3_nt
TRBJ1-1 NA once TRBV6-5 CASWGRTEAFF TGTGCCAGCTGGGGGCGGACTGAAGCTTTCTTT
TRBJ2-1 NA NA TRBV6-5 CASSYGQGPDEQFF TGTGCCAGCAGTTACGGGCAGGGTCCCGATGAGCAGTTCTTC
TRBJ2-2 NA few TRBV5-4 CASSLAQAGRELFF TGTGCCAGCAGCTTGGCACAGGCTGGACGGGAGCTGTTTTTT
TRBJ1-2 NA NA TRBV28 CASSRTSYGYTF TGTGCCAGCAGCCGTACATCTTATGGCTACACCTTC
TRBJ2-5 NA once TRBV7-2 CASSPQRRQGGETQYF TGTGCCAGCAGCCCCCAGCGGAGGCAGGGGGGAGAGACCCAGTACTTC
TRBJ1-2 NA NA TRBV6-1 CASSEGGQGNYGYTF TGTGCCAGCAGTGAAGGGGGTCAGGGCAACTATGGCTACACCTTC
TRBJ1-2 NA NA TRBV12-5 CASGLGQFFTPANYGYTF TGTGCTAGTGGTTTAGGACAGTTTTTTACTCCTGCTAACTATGGCTACACCTTC
TRBJ1-1 NA NA TRBV6-6 CASSYSHPTLNTEAFF TGTGCCAGCAGTTACTCTCACCCAACATTGAACACTGAAGCTTTCTTT
TRBJ2-7 TRBD1 NA TRBV19 CASSDRGPYEQYF TGTGCCAGTAGTGACAGGGGGCCCTACGAGCAGTACTTC
TRBJ2-3 NA once TRBV5-6 CASSLVQGSLTDTQYF TGTGCCAGCAGCTTGGTGCAGGGGTCACTCACAGATACGCAGTATTTT
TRBJ2-2 NA NA TRBV14 CASSHSGRTGELFF TGTGCCAGCAGCCACTCAGGGCGCACCGGGGAGCTGTTTTTT
TRBJ2-1 TRBD2 NA TRBV3-1/TRBV3-2 CASSWAPSGISNEQFF TGTGCCAGCAGCTGGGCTCCTAGCGGGATTTCTAATGAGCAGTTCTTC
TRBJ2-7 NA NA TRBV4-3 CASSQSHLSSYEQYF TGCGCCAGCAGCCAAAGCCACTTGAGCTCCTACGAGCAGTACTTC
TRBJ2-1 NA few TRBV5-6 CASSPSRNEQFF TGTGCCAGCAGCCCATCTAGGAATGAGCAGTTCTTC
TRBJ1-2 NA NA TRBV5-5 CASSRGGAYGYTF TGTGCCAGCAGCCGGGGGGGAGCCTATGGCTACACCTTC
TRBJ2-1 NA NA TRBV7-3 CASSTGLPSYNEQFF TGTGCCAGCAGCACGGGACTCCCCTCCTACAATGAGCAGTTCTTC
TRBJ1-2 TRBD1 NA TRBV6-2/TRBV6-3 CASSLGQGALGYTF TGTGCCAGCAGTCTTGGACAGGGGGCGCTTGGCTACACCTTC
TRBJ1-1 NA NA TRBV6-6 CASSYPRQTLNTEAFF TGTGCCAGCAGTTACCCGAGACAGACCTTGAACACTGAAGCTTTCTTT
TRBJ2-1 NA NA TRBV18 CASSPPARNEQFF TGTGCCAGCTCACCACCAGCGCGCAATGAGCAGTTCTTC
TRBJ1-1 TRBD1 NA TRBV9 CASSATGFTEAFF TGTGCCAGCAGCGCGACAGGGTTCACTGAAGCTTTCTTT
TRBJ2-7 NA NA TRBV7-3 CASSSRTSEQYF TGTGCCAGCAGCTCCCGAACTAGCGAGCAGTACTTC
TRBJ2-3 TRBD1 NA TRBV13 CASSRQTGRGTDTQYF TGTGCCAGCAGCAGACAGACAGGGCGTGGCACAGATACGCAGTATTTT
TRBJ2-1 NA NA TRBV27 CASRQLASSYNEQFF TGTGCCAGCAGACAACTAGCTAGCTCCTACAATGAGCAGTTCTTC
TRBJ1-5 NA NA TRBV18 CASSKAGSGQPQHF TGTGCCAGCTCAAAGGCAGGGTCAGGTCAGCCCCAGCATTTT
TRBJ2-3 TRBD2 NA TRBV2 CASRLRLAGGGDTQYF TGTGCCAGCAGGCTCAGACTAGCGGGAGGGGGAGATACGCAGTATTTT
TRBJ2-7 TRBD1 NA TRBV5-1 CASTPGTGSAGEQYF TGCGCCAGCACCCCCGGGACAGGGTCCGCGGGCGAGCAGTACTTC